Listed here are 14 T cell receptor beta chains from one sample, sequenced in a study of cytomegalovirus exposure and HLA in healthy donors. Generated by immunoSEQ multiplex PCR, the TCRdb table keeps only in-frame clones and is missing some. Of about 240,000 clones listed, around nine tenths were seen once; the top ten hold approximately 2.5%. The specimen sequenced was PBMCs. These receptor sequences come from a man younger than 35 in good health and CMV-seronegative.

The chain recombines TRBV5-1 with TRBJ2-7, with 9 bases lining up with TRBD1. Germline V gene data show CDR1 as SGHRS and CDR2 as YFSETQ. The CDR3 is 14 amino acids. Trimming cost V 4 bases and J 7 bases; bases outside gene matches: 9. Here the CDR3 reads CASSTGQGSGEQYF. CDR3 in DNA: TGCGCCAGCAGCACGGGACAGGGTTCTGGAGAGCAGTACTTC.

This rearrangement joins TRBV6-5 to TRBJ2-7, with 9 bases matching TRBD2. This CDR3 region has 14 residues. Trimming removed 8 bases from V and 6 bases from J; junction bases left unmatched: 11. Germline V gene data show CDR1 as MNHEY and CDR2 as SVGAGI. CDR3 DNA sequence: TGTGCCAGCTGGCGCGGGACTAGCATAACCGAGCAGTACTTC. Encoded protein: CASWRGTSITEQYF.

The V and J genes are TRBV29-1 and TRBJ2-5; TRBD2 agrees at 8 bases. The CDR3 runs to 14 residues. The germline gives CDR1 SQVTM, CDR2 ANQGSEA. The V gene end was trimmed by 6 bases and the J gene end by 2 bases; junction bases not matched to a gene: 8. The CDR3 protein is CSVGLAGRQETQYF. The CDR3 region has the DNA TGCAGCGTGGGTTTAGCGGGGCGACAAGAGACCCAGTACTTC. Looking up the rest from reference TRBV29-1 and TRBJ2-5 gives the full variable domain: SAVISQKPSRDICQRGTSLTIQCQVDSQVTMMFWYRQQPGQSLTLIATANQGSEATYESGFVIDKFPISRPNLTFSTLTVSNMSPEDSSIYLCSVGLAGRQETQYFGPGTRLLVL.

The chain uses TRBV5-1 and TRBJ2-3; D is perhaps TRBD2 (7 bases). The CDR3 has 14 amino acids. Germline V gives CDR1 SGHRS, CDR2 YFSETQ. Trimming shortened V by 4 bases and J by 2 bases, and 11 bases separated the two germline ends. CDR3 protein: CASSTGGLTDTQYF. The CDR3 coding sequence is TGCGCCAGCAGCACCGGGGGGCTCACAGATACGCAGTATTTT.

CDR3 sequence reads: CASSPDGPDLREQYF. CDR3 nucleotide sequence: TGTGCCAGCAGCCCGGACGGCCCGGACTTAAGGGAGCAGTACTTC. The rearrangement joins TRBV7-2 to TRBJ2-7; D perhaps matches TRBD2 (5 bases). The CDR3 has 15 amino acids. Trimming removed 5 bases from V and 7 bases from J, with 21 bases in between. Looked up from germline, CDR1 is SGHTA and CDR2 is FQGNSA.

This rearrangement joins TRBV30 to TRBJ1-6; no firm D call. The CDR3 covers 13 residues. From germline, CDR1 is GTSNPN and CDR2 SVGIG (reference sequence). V was pared by 2 bases and J by 7 bases, with 9 bases between. The chain's CDR3 is CAWSTDTNSPLHF. The CDR3 DNA is TGTGCCTGGAGTACCGACACGAATTCACCCCTCCACTTT.

The chain is built from TRBV5-1 and TRBJ2-7; tentatively, D is TRBD1 (5 bases). The CDR3 is 16 amino acids. V lost 4 bases and J 9 bases, leaving 26 bases between the germline ends. Germline assignment: CDR1 SGHRS and CDR2 YFSETQ. For the CDR3, the DNA is TGCGCCAGCAGCCTGGCCAGCGCGACCGCCTGGGGCGTGCAGTACTTC. It is translated as CASSLASATAWGVQYF. The entire variable domain, with the rest obtained from reference TRBV5-1 and TRBJ2-7, is as follows: KAGVTQTPRYLIKTRGQQVTLSCSPISGHRSVSWYQQTPGQGLQFLFEYFSETQRNKGNFPGRFSGRQFSNSRSEMNVSTLELGDSALYLCASSLASATAWGVQYFGPGTRLTVT.

The chain links TRBV25-1 to TRBJ2-2, with D unresolved. V was clipped by 10 bases and J by 7 bases, with 19 bases between them. Germline-derived CDR1 and CDR2 are MGHDK and SYGVNS. The CDR3 totals 14 residues. The CDR3 bases are TGTGCCACCTTAGCCCCATCGATTATCGGGGAGCTGTTTTTT. Residues: CATLAPSIIGELFF.

This chain links TRBV7-9 with TRBJ2-3; TRBD1 matches at 10 bases. Germline V gene data show CDR1 as SEHNR and CDR2 as FQNEAQ (reference sequence). The V segment lost 8 bases and the J segment 4 bases; nucleotides outside the gene matches: 9. The CDR3 loop spans 15 amino acids. The CDR3 region has the DNA TGTGCCAGCGGTGAGGGACAGGGGTCTTCAGATACGCAGTATTTT. This encodes CASGEGQGSSDTQYF. The full variable domain, with the rest looked up from reference TRBV7-9 and TRBJ2-3, is DTGVSQNPRHKITKRGQNVTFRCDPISEHNRLYWYRQTLGQGPEFLTYFQNEAQLEKSRLLSDRFSAERPKGSFSTLEIQRTEQGDSAMYLCASGEGQGSSDTQYFGPGTRLTVL.

This rearrangement joins TRBV7-2 to TRBJ2-7; 9 nucleotides match TRBD1. Germline V CDR1 and CDR2: SGHTA, FQGNSA. The CDR3 consists of 14 residues. Losses at the gene ends were 3 bases for V and 6 bases for J; bases not matched to a gene: 6. CDR3 residues: CASSFYRGQGEQYF. The CDR3 DNA is TGTGCCAGCAGCTTTTACAGGGGGCAAGGCGAGCAGTACTTC.

This clone has more than one count but fewer than ten. The chain recombines TRBV14 with TRBJ2-1; 9 positions agree with TRBD1. CDR1 is SGHDN and CDR2 is FVKESK in the germline V gene. CDR3 length equals 18 residues. Trimming took 0 bases from V and 4 from J; bases not matched to a gene: 10. The CDR3 is CASSQDWTGDSFYNEQFF. In DNA form, the CDR3 reads TGTGCCAGCAGCCAAGACTGGACAGGGGACAGCTTTTACAATGAGCAGTTCTTC.

The J gene is TRBJ2-4, the V gene TRBV27, with D maybe TRBD1 (6 bases). This CDR3 region has 14 residues. Looked up from germline, CDR1 is MNHEY and CDR2 is SMNVEV (reference sequence). Trimming shortened V by 0 bases and J by 10 bases, and 13 bases separated the two germline ends. The CDR3 region has the DNA TGTGCCAGCAGTTTATCTTCAGGGGCGGGTATTCAGTACTTC. Translating gives CASSLSSGAGIQYF.

The chain uses TRBV19 and TRBJ1-2; TRBD1 might be the D (6 bases). V lost 6 bases, J lost 8 bases, and 22 bases lay in between. The CDR3 extends over 15 amino acids. Germline V CDR1 and CDR2: LNHDA, SQIVND (reference sequence). This CDR3 reads CASRGLDRNLGGYTF. CDR3 DNA sequence: TGTGCCAGTAGGGGCTTGGACAGAAACCTCGGAGGCTACACCTTC.

The genes are TRBV9 and TRBJ2-1; D might be TRBD1 (6 bases). The V and J ends lost 0 bases and 6 bases respectively, with 13 bases between them. Germline CDR1 is SGDLS and CDR2 is YYNGEE. The CDR3 is 15 amino acids. CDR3 sequence: CASSVESTRGNEQFF. The CDR3 DNA is TGTGCCAGCAGCGTAGAGTCTACCAGGGGCAATGAGCAGTTCTTC.